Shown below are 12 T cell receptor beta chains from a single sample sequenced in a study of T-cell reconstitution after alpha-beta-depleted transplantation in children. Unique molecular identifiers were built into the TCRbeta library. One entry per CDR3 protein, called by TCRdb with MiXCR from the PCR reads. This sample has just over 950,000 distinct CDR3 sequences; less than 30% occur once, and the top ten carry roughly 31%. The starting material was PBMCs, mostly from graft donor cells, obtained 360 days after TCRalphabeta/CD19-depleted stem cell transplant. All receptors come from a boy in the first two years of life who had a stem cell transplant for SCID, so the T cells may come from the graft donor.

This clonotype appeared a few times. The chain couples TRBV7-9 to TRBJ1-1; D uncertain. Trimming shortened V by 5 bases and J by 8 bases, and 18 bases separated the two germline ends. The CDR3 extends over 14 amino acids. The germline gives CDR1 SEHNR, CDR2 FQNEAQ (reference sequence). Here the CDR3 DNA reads TGTGCCAGCAGCCCCCACAGTCTTCTAAGAGAAGCTTTCTTT. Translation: CASSPHSLLREAFF.

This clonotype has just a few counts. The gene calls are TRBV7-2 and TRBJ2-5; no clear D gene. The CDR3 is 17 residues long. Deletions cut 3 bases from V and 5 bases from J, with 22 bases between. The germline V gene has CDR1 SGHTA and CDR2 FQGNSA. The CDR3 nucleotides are TGTGCCAGCAGCTTTTTGAGCAAACTCCTTTCAATTGAGACCCAGTACTTC. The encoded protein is CASSFLSKLLSIETQYF.

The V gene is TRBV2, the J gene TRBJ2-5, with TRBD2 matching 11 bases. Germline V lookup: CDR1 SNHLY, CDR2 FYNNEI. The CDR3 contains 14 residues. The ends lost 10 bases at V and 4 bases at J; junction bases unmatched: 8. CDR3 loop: CATSAGTSGETQYF. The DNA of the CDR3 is TGTGCCACCTCAGCCGGGACTAGCGGAGAGACCCAGTACTTC.

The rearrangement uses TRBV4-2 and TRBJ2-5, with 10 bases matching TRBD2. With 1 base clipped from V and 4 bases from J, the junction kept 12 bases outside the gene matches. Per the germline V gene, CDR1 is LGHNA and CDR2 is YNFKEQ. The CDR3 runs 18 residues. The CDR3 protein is CASSQVIRPSGSPETQYF. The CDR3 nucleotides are TGTGCCAGCAGCCAAGTGATCCGGCCTAGCGGGAGTCCAGAGACCCAGTACTTC.

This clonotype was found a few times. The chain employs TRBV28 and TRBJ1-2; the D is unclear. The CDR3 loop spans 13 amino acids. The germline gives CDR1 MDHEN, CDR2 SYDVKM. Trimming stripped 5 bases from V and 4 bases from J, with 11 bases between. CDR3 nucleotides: TGTGCCAGCAGTCGACTGGGGTTCTATGGCTACACCTTC. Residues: CASSRLGFYGYTF.

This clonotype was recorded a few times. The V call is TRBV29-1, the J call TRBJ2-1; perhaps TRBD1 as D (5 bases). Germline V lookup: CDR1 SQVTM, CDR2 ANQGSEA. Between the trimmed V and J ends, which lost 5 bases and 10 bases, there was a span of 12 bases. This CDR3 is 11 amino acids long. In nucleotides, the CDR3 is TGCAGCGTTTACGCAGGGATGGAGCAGTTCTTC. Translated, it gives CSVYAGMEQFF.

The CDR3 loop is CASSRDRGERNEQFF. CDR3 nucleotides: TGTGCCAGCAGCCGAGACAGGGGGGAGCGCAATGAGCAGTTCTTC. V usage is TRBV6-1 and J usage is TRBJ2-1, with TRBD1 identical over 9 bases. V was pared by 6 bases and J by 6 bases, with 9 bases of the junction left unmatched. CDR1 is MNHNS and CDR2 is SASEGT in the germline V gene. The CDR3 has 15 amino acids.

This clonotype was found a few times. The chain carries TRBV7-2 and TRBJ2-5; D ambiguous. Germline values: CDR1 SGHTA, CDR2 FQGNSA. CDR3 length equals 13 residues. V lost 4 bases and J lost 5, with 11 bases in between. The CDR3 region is CASSSDLLETQYF. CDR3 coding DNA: TGTGCCAGCAGCTCCGATCTTCTTGAGACCCAGTACTTC.

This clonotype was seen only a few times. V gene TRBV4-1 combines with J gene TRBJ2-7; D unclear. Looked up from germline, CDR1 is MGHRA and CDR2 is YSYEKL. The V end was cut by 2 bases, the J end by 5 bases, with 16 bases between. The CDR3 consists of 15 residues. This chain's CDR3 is CASSQYRVGQDEQYF. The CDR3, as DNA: TGCGCCAGCAGCCAATACCGGGTAGGCCAGGACGAGCAGTACTTC.

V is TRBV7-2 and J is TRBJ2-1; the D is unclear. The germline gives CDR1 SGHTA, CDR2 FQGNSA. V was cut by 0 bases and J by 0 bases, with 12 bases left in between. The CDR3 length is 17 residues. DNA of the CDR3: TGTGCCAGCAGCTTAGCCGACCCGTTGAGCTCCTACAATGAGCAGTTCTTC. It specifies CASSLADPLSSYNEQFF.

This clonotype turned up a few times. The CDR3 nucleotides read TGTGCCAGCAACCTAGACAGGCACCCTACAAATGAGCAGTTCTTC. This codes for CASNLDRHPTNEQFF. The chain recombines TRBV2 with TRBJ2-1, with D tentatively TRBD1 (6 bases). Per the germline V gene, CDR1 is SNHLY and CDR2 is FYNNEI. V was cut by 7 bases and J by 7 bases, with 20 bases left in between. The CDR3 sequence is 15 residues long.

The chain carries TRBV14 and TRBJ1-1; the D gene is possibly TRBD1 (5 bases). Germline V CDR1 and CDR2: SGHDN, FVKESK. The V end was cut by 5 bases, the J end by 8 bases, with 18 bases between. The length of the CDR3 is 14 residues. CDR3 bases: TGTGCCAGCAGCAGACCCCGGACACTCGGCGAAGCTTTCTTT. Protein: CASSRPRTLGEAFF.